The 12 T cell receptor beta chains below all came from one sample that was sequenced in a study of naive and memory T cell subsets. The beta constant-region primer was an equimolar mix of two oligonucleotides covering TRBC1 and TRBC2. Four rounds of PCR amplified the ligated cDNA using nested alpha and beta constant-region primers plus SP2. In TCRdb, the UMI-ligation and nested PCR reads were re-called with MiXCR into one record per CDR3 protein. The data hold about 120,000 distinct CDR3 sequences, with 36% observed a single time. The source material was central memory CD4+ T cells from blood. The source is a human donor in good health.

The chain uses TRBV5-6 and TRBJ2-5; D gene ambiguous. Trimming pared 1 base from V and 5 bases from J, leaving 12 bases between. The germline gives CDR1 SGHDT, CDR2 YYEEEE. This CDR3 is built from 14 residues. For the CDR3, the DNA is TGTGCCAGCAGCTTGCAACAACCGTCGGAGACCCAGTACTTC. It specifies CASSLQQPSETQYF.

V and J are TRBV5-8 and TRBJ2-1; 13 bases fit TRBD2. V lost 4 bases and J lost 5; bases outside the gene matches: 6. This CDR3 comprises 16 residues. Germline V gene sequence: CDR1 SGHTS, CDR2 YDEGEE. This chain's CDR3 is CASSPRGTSGNNEQFF. In nucleotides, the CDR3 is TGTGCCAGCAGCCCGAGGGGGACTAGCGGGAACAATGAGCAGTTCTTC.

The V and J genes are TRBV7-8 and TRBJ2-2; 11 bases agree with TRBD2. Trimming cost V 4 bases and J 4 bases; bases outside gene matches: 14. The CDR3 loop spans 19 amino acids. Germline V gene data show CDR1 as SGHVS and CDR2 as FQNEAQ. CDR3 residues: CASSSPGLAGQRGTGELFF. In DNA form, the CDR3 reads TGTGCCAGCAGCTCCCCCGGACTAGCGGGTCAGAGAGGCACCGGGGAGCTGTTTTTT.

The chain uses TRBV5-1 and TRBJ2-5; maybe TRBD2 (6 bases). The CDR3 length is 15 residues. The V gene's germline CDR1 is SGHRS and CDR2 YFSETQ. V gave up 0 bases and J gave up 2 bases, with 11 bases separating them. The CDR3: CASSLAPGTQETQYF. CDR3 DNA: TGCGCCAGCAGCTTGGCACCCGGGACTCAAGAGACCCAGTACTTC.

This sequence joins TRBV18 and TRBJ2-7, with 11 bases fitting TRBD1. Germline trimming cut 1 base from V and 3 bases from J; bases unmatched to any gene: 5. CDR3 size: 16 residues. The germline CDR1 and CDR2 sequences are KGHSH and LQKENI. CDR3 sequence (DNA): TGTGCCAGCTCACCACACTCCGGGACAGGGGGCTACGAGCAGTACTTC. This encodes CASSPHSGTGGYEQYF.

This clonotype has just a few counts. V is TRBV20-1 and J is TRBJ2-6; the match to TRBD2 covers 15 bases. The CDR3 extends over 18 amino acids. The germline CDR1 and CDR2 sequences are DFQATT and SNEGSKA (reference sequence). Unmatched junction bases numbered 3, after V lost 3 bases and J lost 0 bases. The CDR3 spells CSASQGLAGGSGANVLTF. The CDR3 nucleotides read TGCAGTGCTAGTCAGGGACTAGCGGGAGGCTCTGGGGCCAACGTCCTGACTTTC.

The chain recombines TRBV29-1 with TRBJ2-5; a weak D match, TRBD2 (5 bases). V shed 4 bases and J shed 5 bases, with 14 bases lying between them. This CDR3 spans 13 amino acids. Germline V lookup: CDR1 SQVTM, CDR2 ANQGSEA. The DNA for the CDR3 is TGCAGCGTTGGTTTGGGAGCTGGGGAGACCCAGTACTTC. Amino acids: CSVGLGAGETQYF. The full variable domain, rest sourced from reference TRBV29-1 and TRBJ2-5, is SAVISQKPSRDICQRGTSLTIQCQVDSQVTMMFWYRQQPGQSLTLIATANQGSEATYESGFVIDKFPISRPNLTFSTLTVSNMSPEDSSIYLCSVGLGAGETQYFGPGTRLLVL.

The chain has TRBV5-1 and TRBJ1-2, with TRBD1 as a possible D gene (6 bases). Germline-derived CDR1 and CDR2 are SGHRS and YFSETQ. CDR3 size: 14 residues. Trimming removed 4 bases from V and 9 bases from J, with 19 bases in between. The CDR3 nucleotides are TGCGCCAGCAGCCCCGGAACCAGGGGTATGAGCTACACCTTC. It encodes CASSPGTRGMSYTF.

The chain recombines TRBV9 with TRBJ2-5, with 9 bases that match TRBD2. Trimming took 1 base from V and 5 from J; bases not matched to a gene: 3. The CDR3 consists of 14 residues. In germline, CDR1 is SGDLS, CDR2 YYNGEE. In nucleotides, the CDR3 is TGTGCCAGCAGCGTAATAGCGGGAGCGGAGACCCAGTACTTC. This sequence encodes CASSVIAGAETQYF. The variable domain in full, completed from reference TRBV9 and TRBJ2-5, reads DSGVTQTPKHLITATGQRVTLRCSPRSGDLSVYWYQQSLDQGLQFLIQYYNGEERAKGNILERFSAQQFPDLHSELNLSSLELGDSALYFCASSVIAGAETQYFGPGTRLLVL.

This clonotype has just a few counts. The chain couples TRBV28 to TRBJ2-4; TRBD1 might be the D (5 bases). Trimming left V 4 bases short and J 10 bases short, with 11 bases between. The CDR3 runs to 12 residues. Germline values: CDR1 MDHEN, CDR2 SYDVKM. The CDR3 is CASSWGGEIQYF. The CDR3, as DNA: TGTGCCAGCAGTTGGGGCGGTGAAATTCAGTACTTC.

This clonotype was counted at least ten times. The rearrangement uses TRBV10-3 and TRBJ2-1, with TRBD2 matching over 9 bases. This CDR3 region has 17 residues. Germline values: CDR1 ENHRY, CDR2 SYGVKD. V gave up 2 bases and J gave up 6 bases; unmatched junction bases: 11. CDR3 sequence reads: CAISEPRRAGGTNEQFF. In DNA, the CDR3 is TGTGCCATCAGTGAGCCACGTCGTGCGGGAGGGACCAATGAGCAGTTCTTC.

This clonotype was counted between two and nine times. This chain uses TRBV6-1 with TRBJ2-1; 12 positions match TRBD2. Germline lookup yields CDR1 MNHNS and CDR2 SASEGT. The V gene end was trimmed by 8 bases and the J gene end by 9 bases; junction bases not matched to a gene: 11. There are 15 residues in the CDR3. CDR3 amino acids: CASRVTSGSGAEQFF. CDR3 nucleotides: TGTGCCAGCCGGGTGACTAGCGGGAGCGGGGCTGAGCAGTTCTTC.